This T cell receptor beta chain was recorded in a study of CD8 T cells in ankylosing spondylitis. Comments on this clonotype: The antigen remains unidentified.

TCRdb fed the 5' RACE reads into MiXCR, producing one record per CDR3 protein. The sample lists 50,000 or so distinct CDR3 sequences, 6.5% to 9% occurring once. This CDR3 has 15 residues. Trimming removed 5 bases at V and 2 bases at J, with 15 bases between. Germline V gene sequence: CDR1 SEHNR, CDR2 FQNEAQ (reference sequence). Regarding the study as a whole: Disease-associated clones were reportedly significantly overrepresented in matched ankylosing spondylitis synovial fluid. One TCR beta motif, made up of eight highly homologous variants, appeared characteristic of ankylosing spondylitis blood.

Sequencing input: blood, either unsorted or a sorted T cell fraction (not recorded which). The receptor was isolated from a female donor with ankylosing spondylitis or in good health (not recorded which). V gene TRBV7-9 combines with J gene TRBJ2-5, with D tentatively TRBD1 or TRBD2 (6 bases each). For the CDR3, the DNA is TGTGCCAGCAGCACCCTTAGGGGGAGGCAAGAGACCCAGTACTTC. As protein: CASSTLRGRQETQYF. Using reference TRBV7-9 and TRBJ2-5 for the parts outside the CDR3, the full variable domain is DTGVSQNPRHKITKRGQNVTFRCDPISEHNRLYWYRQTLGQGPEFLTYFQNEAQLEKSRLLSDRFSAERPKGSFSTLEIQRTEQGDSAMYLCASSTLRGRQETQYFGPGTRLLVL.